This T cell receptor (beta chain) appears in the sequencing data of a study of OX40 agonist ivuxolimab in advanced cancers. Study-wide background: As their treatment, patients were administered ivuxolimab, an agonistic anti-OX40 (CD134) antibody.

Sequencing used immunoSEQ multiplex PCR; TCRdb keeps in-frame clones, though not all of them. The table shows 25,000 to 30,000 clones, with over 60% occurring only once. Findings and caveats of the study: Average numbers of expanded clones were greater in CD8+ T cells than in CD4+.

As regards this clone: As yet, its antigen is unknown.

The germline V gene has CDR1 SGHTA and CDR2 FQGNSA. The CDR3 loop spans 17 amino acids. This sequence was found in an adult with an advanced solid tumor such as melanoma, head and neck, liver or kidney cancer. The chain uses TRBV7-2 and TRBJ2-5; a weak D match, TRBD1 (6 bases). The better agreement between TRBJ2-7 and the DNA end casts doubt on the J call. This sample comprised CD4+ or CD8+ T cells sorted from blood, obtained in a trial of the OX40 agonist ivuxolimab. CDR3 nucleotides: TGTGCCAGCAGCTTAGGGAGATTGGGTCAGGGGAAGTACGAGCAGTACTTC. It translates to CASSLGRLGQGKYEQYF.